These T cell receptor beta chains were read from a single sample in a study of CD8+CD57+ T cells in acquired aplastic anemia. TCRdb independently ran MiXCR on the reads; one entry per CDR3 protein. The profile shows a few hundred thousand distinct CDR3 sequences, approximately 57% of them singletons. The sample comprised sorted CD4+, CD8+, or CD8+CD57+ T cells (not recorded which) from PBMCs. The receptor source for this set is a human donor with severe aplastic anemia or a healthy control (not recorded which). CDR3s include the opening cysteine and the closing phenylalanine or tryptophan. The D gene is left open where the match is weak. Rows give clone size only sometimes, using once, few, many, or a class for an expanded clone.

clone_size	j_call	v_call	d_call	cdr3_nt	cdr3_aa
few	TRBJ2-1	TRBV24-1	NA	TGTGCCACCAGTGACCCCACCCCGAGGTCGACCAATGAGCAGTTCTTC	CATSDPTPRSTNEQFF
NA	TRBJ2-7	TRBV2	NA	TGTGCCATCGACGGGGCAGGCCCCTACGAGCAGTACTTC	CAIDGAGPYEQYF
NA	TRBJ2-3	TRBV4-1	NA	TGCGCCAGCAGCTCTCCTATCCAGTTCCCCACAGATACGCAGTATTTT	CASSSPIQFPTDTQYF
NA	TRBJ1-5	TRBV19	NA	TGTGCCAGTAGTTTACGGTTTGATAGCAATCAGCCCCAGCATTTT	CASSLRFDSNQPQHF
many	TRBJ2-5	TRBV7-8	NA	TGTGCCAGCAGCTTTAGCCACCAAGAGACCCAGTACTTC	CASSFSHQETQYF
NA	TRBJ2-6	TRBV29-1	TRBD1	TGCAGCGTGGGACAGAGCTCTGGGGCCAACGTCCTGACTTTC	CSVGQSSGANVLTF
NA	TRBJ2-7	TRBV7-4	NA	TGCGCCAGCAGCCAAGGGGGGTCAACAGGTTTCTCCTACGAGCAGTACTTC	CASSQGGSTGFSYEQYF
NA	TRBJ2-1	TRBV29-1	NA	TGCAGCGTTGAAGATCGAGGGGCGGTAGGTTTCGATGAGCAGTTCTTC	CSVEDRGAVGFDEQFF
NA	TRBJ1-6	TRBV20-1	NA	TGCAGTGCTAGAGTTTGGGGCTATAATTCACCCCTCCACTTT	CSARVWGYNSPLHF
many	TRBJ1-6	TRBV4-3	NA	TGCGCCAGCAGCCCATGGACAGATAATTCACCCCTCCACTTT	CASSPWTDNSPLHF